Listed below are T cell receptor beta chains from one sample, sequenced in a study of T cell repertoires in cytomegalovirus infection. One entry per CDR3 protein results from TCRdb running MiXCR on the reads. The data hold around 290,000 distinct CDR3 sequences, with under 30% observed a single time. The specimen was PBMCs. Receptor source: a human donor in good health (CMV status not recorded). Some clones in this sample may be carry-over from other donors' samples. Both conserved end residues are part of each CDR3. D genes are given only for firm matches. Clone size is shown for a subset of rows, as once, few, many or a class of expanded clone.

clone size: few; D gene: NA; J gene: TRBJ2-1; V gene: TRBV7-2; CDR3 length: 14; CDR3 protein: CASSLGTVSNEQFF; CDR3 DNA: TGTGCCAGCAGCCTCGGGACCGTCTCCAATGAGCAGTTCTTC
clone size: NA; D gene: TRBD2; J gene: TRBJ2-3; V gene: TRBV20-1; CDR3 length: 16; CDR3 protein: CSVTAGGGGLSDTQYF; CDR3 DNA: TGCAGTGTCACTGCCGGTGGGGGGGGGTTATCAGATACGCAGTATTTT
clone size: few; D gene: NA; J gene: TRBJ2-3; V gene: TRBV20-1; CDR3 length: 14; CDR3 protein: CSARDFGVTDTQYF; CDR3 DNA: TGCAGTGCTAGAGATTTCGGAGTCACAGATACGCAGTATTTT
clone size: many; D gene: NA; J gene: TRBJ2-1; V gene: TRBV7-2; CDR3 length: 14; CDR3 protein: CASSHPLGHNEQFF; CDR3 DNA: TGTGCCAGCAGCCACCCCCTCGGGCACAATGAGCAGTTCTTC
clone size: few; D gene: TRBD1; J gene: TRBJ1-4; V gene: TRBV2; CDR3 length: 14; CDR3 protein: CASSEGQGGEKLFF; CDR3 DNA: TGTGCCAGCAGTGAAGGACAGGGCGGCGAAAAACTGTTTTTT
clone size: many; D gene: NA; J gene: TRBJ1-5; V gene: TRBV7-2; CDR3 length: 15; CDR3 protein: CASSYKDGANQPQHF; CDR3 DNA: TGTGCCAGCAGCTACAAGGACGGAGCCAATCAGCCCCAGCATTTT
clone size: few; D gene: NA; J gene: TRBJ2-5; V gene: TRBV4-1; CDR3 length: 16; CDR3 protein: CASSQGPGGRPETQYF; CDR3 DNA: TGCGCCAGCAGCCAAGGCCCCGGGGGCAGGCCAGAGACCCAGTACTTC
clone size: few; D gene: NA; J gene: TRBJ2-2; V gene: TRBV11-2; CDR3 length: 16; CDR3 protein: CASSLVRGPLTGELFF; CDR3 DNA: TGTGCCAGCAGCTTAGTCCGGGGGCCCCTCACCGGGGAGCTGTTTTTT
clone size: many; D gene: NA; J gene: TRBJ2-7; V gene: TRBV7-2; CDR3 length: 14; CDR3 protein: CASSLSGGPIEQYF; CDR3 DNA: TGTGCCAGCAGCTTATCCGGGGGGCCCATCGAGCAGTACTTC
clone size: once; D gene: NA; J gene: TRBJ2-7; V gene: TRBV7-2; CDR3 length: 14; CDR3 protein: CASSPGWGQGEQYF; CDR3 DNA: TGTGCCAGCAGCCCCGGATGGGGTCAAGGCGAGCAGTACTTC
clone size: few; D gene: NA; J gene: TRBJ1-5; V gene: TRBV27; CDR3 length: 13; CDR3 protein: CASSPSVQQPQHF; CDR3 DNA: TGTGCCAGCAGCCCCAGCGTGCAACAGCCCCAGCATTTT
clone size: few; D gene: NA; J gene: TRBJ1-3; V gene: TRBV20-1; CDR3 length: 15; CDR3 protein: CSARDWGMSGNTIYF; CDR3 DNA: TGCAGTGCTAGAGATTGGGGGATGTCTGGAAACACCATATATTTT
clone size: NA; D gene: NA; J gene: TRBJ2-5; V gene: TRBV28; CDR3 length: 16; CDR3 protein: CASRPATSGTVETQYF; CDR3 DNA: TGTGCCAGCAGGCCCGCCACCTCAGGGACGGTAGAGACCCAGTACTTC
clone size: few; D gene: NA; J gene: TRBJ2-7; V gene: TRBV7-3; CDR3 length: 13; CDR3 protein: CASSVRAPLEQYF; CDR3 DNA: TGTGCCAGCAGCGTCCGGGCCCCTCTCGAGCAGTACTTC
clone size: NA; D gene: NA; J gene: TRBJ2-2; V gene: TRBV5-6; CDR3 length: 15; CDR3 protein: CASIPTGRGTGELFF; CDR3 DNA: TGTGCCAGCATACCGACAGGGCGGGGGACCGGGGAGCTGTTTTTT
clone size: NA; D gene: NA; J gene: TRBJ1-5; V gene: TRBV28; CDR3 length: 11; CDR3 protein: CASSAGGAQHF; CDR3 DNA: TGTGCCAGCAGTGCCGGTGGGGCCCAGCATTTT
clone size: few; D gene: TRBD1; J gene: TRBJ2-1; V gene: TRBV7-3; CDR3 length: 16; CDR3 protein: CASRLTGGGSYNEQFF; CDR3 DNA: TGTGCCAGCAGGTTAACAGGGGGAGGTTCCTACAATGAGCAGTTCTTC
clone size: NA; D gene: TRBD1; J gene: TRBJ1-2; V gene: TRBV27; CDR3 length: 12; CDR3 protein: CASRTGVYGYTF; CDR3 DNA: TGTGCCAGCCGCACAGGGGTCTATGGCTACACCTTC
clone size: few; D gene: NA; J gene: TRBJ1-1; V gene: TRBV6-2/TRBV6-3; CDR3 length: 11; CDR3 protein: CASSLGTRAFF; CDR3 DNA: TGTGCCAGCAGCTTAGGGACAAGAGCTTTCTTT
clone size: many; D gene: TRBD1; J gene: TRBJ2-6; V gene: TRBV7-8; CDR3 length: 18; CDR3 protein: CASRPTGTGGAGANVLTF; CDR3 DNA: TGTGCCAGCAGACCTACCGGGACAGGGGGCGCTGGGGCCAACGTCCTGACTTTC
clone size: NA; D gene: NA; J gene: TRBJ2-7; V gene: TRBV2; CDR3 length: 16; CDR3 protein: CASSLYQAQGGYEQYF; CDR3 DNA: TGTGCCAGCAGTTTGTACCAGGCTCAGGGGGGATACGAGCAGTACTTC
clone size: NA; D gene: NA; J gene: TRBJ1-2; V gene: TRBV20-1; CDR3 length: 13; CDR3 protein: CSAREGQVYGYTF; CDR3 DNA: TGCAGTGCTAGAGAGGGGCAGGTTTATGGCTACACCTTC
clone size: NA; D gene: NA; J gene: TRBJ2-2; V gene: TRBV12-3/TRBV12-4; CDR3 length: 12; CDR3 protein: CASTRNTGELFF; CDR3 DNA: TGTGCCAGCACCCGGAACACCGGGGAGCTGTTTTTT
clone size: many; D gene: NA; J gene: TRBJ2-5; V gene: TRBV7-2; CDR3 length: 14; CDR3 protein: CASSLVLAGETQYF; CDR3 DNA: TGTGCCAGCAGCTTAGTACTAGCCGGGGAGACCCAGTACTTC
clone size: NA; D gene: NA; J gene: TRBJ2-2; V gene: TRBV18; CDR3 length: 13; CDR3 protein: CASSLKTSGELFF; CDR3 DNA: TGTGCCAGCTCACTTAAGACCAGCGGGGAGCTGTTTTTT
clone size: NA; D gene: NA; J gene: TRBJ2-4; V gene: TRBV7-2; CDR3 length: 15; CDR3 protein: CASSLALGPENIQYF; CDR3 DNA: TGTGCCAGCAGCTTAGCACTGGGCCCCGAAAACATTCAGTACTTC
clone size: NA; D gene: NA; J gene: TRBJ1-4; V gene: TRBV6-1; CDR3 length: 12; CDR3 protein: CASSEQGEKLFF; CDR3 DNA: TGTGCCAGCAGTGAACAAGGTGAAAAACTGTTTTTT
clone size: few; D gene: NA; J gene: TRBJ2-7; V gene: TRBV20-1; CDR3 length: 12; CDR3 protein: CSGVGVFYEQYF; CDR3 DNA: TGCAGTGGAGTGGGGGTATTCTACGAGCAGTACTTC
clone size: NA; D gene: TRBD2; J gene: TRBJ2-7; V gene: TRBV20-1; CDR3 length: 14; CDR3 protein: CSARTGLAAYEQYF; CDR3 DNA: TGCAGTGCTAGAACAGGACTAGCGGCTTACGAGCAGTACTTC
clone size: many; D gene: NA; J gene: TRBJ1-5; V gene: TRBV28; CDR3 length: 18; CDR3 protein: CASSFDLLGARRNQPQHF; CDR3 DNA: TGTGCCAGCAGTTTTGACCTCCTTGGGGCCCGAAGGAATCAGCCCCAGCATTTT
clone size: NA; D gene: NA; J gene: TRBJ2-7; V gene: TRBV5-1; CDR3 length: 16; CDR3 protein: CASSLLQGGSTSEQYF; CDR3 DNA: TGCGCCAGCAGCTTGCTTCAGGGAGGTTCTACCAGCGAGCAGTACTTC
clone size: once; D gene: TRBD2; J gene: TRBJ2-1; V gene: TRBV19; CDR3 length: 14; CDR3 protein: CASSKGLAGVEQFF; CDR3 DNA: TGTGCCAGTAGTAAGGGACTAGCGGGAGTTGAGCAGTTCTTC